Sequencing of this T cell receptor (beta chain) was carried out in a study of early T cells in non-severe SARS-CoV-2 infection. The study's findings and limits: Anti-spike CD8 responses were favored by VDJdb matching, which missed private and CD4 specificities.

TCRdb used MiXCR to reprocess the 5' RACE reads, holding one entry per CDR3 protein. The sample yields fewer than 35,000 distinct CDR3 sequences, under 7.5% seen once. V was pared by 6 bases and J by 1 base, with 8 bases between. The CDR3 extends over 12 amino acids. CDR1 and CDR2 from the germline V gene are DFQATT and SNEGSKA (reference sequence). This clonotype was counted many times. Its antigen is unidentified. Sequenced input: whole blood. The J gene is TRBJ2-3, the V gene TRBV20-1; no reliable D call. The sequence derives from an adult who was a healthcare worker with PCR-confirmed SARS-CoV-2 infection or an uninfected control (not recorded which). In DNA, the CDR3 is TGCAGTGCGGTAGAGGGCACAGATACGCAGTATTTT. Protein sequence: CSAVEGTDTQYF.